The TCR beta chain under discussion was sequenced for a study of CD8+CD57+ T cells in acquired aplastic anemia. Overall study: CD4+ and CD8+ cells, once sorted, gave DNA averaging roughly 3 ug. Healthy donor sequencing depth: 8.5 million to 10.8 million CD4+, under 12 million CD8+ reads.

CDR3 length: 14 amino acids. Germline V gives CDR1 ENHRY, CDR2 SYGVKD. Trimming shortened V by 4 bases and J by 5 bases, and 9 bases separated the two germline ends. This clonotype showed up many times. Antigen: not known. Genomic DNA was employed as the template in profiling TCR beta VDJ and CDR3. Each CDR3 protein gets one entry after TCRdb re-called the reads with MiXCR. The sample lists 400,000 to 450,000 distinct CDR3 sequences, around 68% occurring once. Overall study results and limits: A set of approximately 30 CD8+ CDR3 sequences was shared between patients and controls, and these sequences appeared highly expressed in patients.

The receptor was isolated from a human donor in good health, serving as a control. The rearrangement links TRBV10-3 to TRBJ1-6; no firm D call. The specimen sequenced was sorted CD4+, CD8+, or CD8+CD57+ T cells (not recorded which) from PBMCs. The DNA for the CDR3 is TGTGCCATCAGTGCAAGCAATGATAATTCACCCCTCCACTTT. This sequence encodes CAISASNDNSPLHF.